A selection of T cell receptor beta chains follows, all from one sample in a study of human T cells and chemical hapten exposure. TCRdb fed the RACE reads into MiXCR, producing one record per CDR3 protein. The sample holds tens of thousands of distinct CDR3 sequences, over 10% seen once. Here the sequenced sample was whole blood, taken in connection with sensitization to the hapten diphenylcyclopropenone (DPC). These receptors were obtained from a woman aged 50 to 60 with alopecia areata. Some clones in this sample may be carry-over from other donors' samples. Both conserved end residues are part of each CDR3. Each record gives: D gene, CDR3 length, J gene, V gene, clone size, CDR3 DNA, CDR3 protein. D genes are given only for firm matches. Expanded clones get a size class; other rows say once, few or many, or leave the size out.

D gene: .; CDR3 length: 17; J gene: TRBJ1-5; V gene: TRBV12-3/TRBV12-4; clone size: .; CDR3 DNA: TGTGCCAGCAGTTTAGTCCTAAGTGACAGCAACAATCAGCCCCAGCATTTT; CDR3 protein: CASSLVLSDSNNQPQHF
D gene: TRBD1; CDR3 length: 15; J gene: TRBJ1-1; V gene: TRBV29-1; clone size: many; CDR3 DNA: TGCAGCGTTCCAAGACAGGGTTCGCCAAACACTGAAGCTTTCTTT; CDR3 protein: CSVPRQGSPNTEAFF
D gene: TRBD1; CDR3 length: 15; J gene: TRBJ2-2; V gene: TRBV7-6; clone size: .; CDR3 DNA: TGTGCCAGCAGCCTTGACAGGGTACACACCGGGGAGCTGTTTTTT; CDR3 protein: CASSLDRVHTGELFF
D gene: TRBD1; CDR3 length: 15; J gene: TRBJ1-3; V gene: TRBV15; clone size: few; CDR3 DNA: TGTGCCACCACCCGGGACAGGGCATATGGAAACACCATATATTTT; CDR3 protein: CATTRDRAYGNTIYF
D gene: .; CDR3 length: 15; J gene: TRBJ2-1; V gene: TRBV11-2; clone size: many; CDR3 DNA: TGTGCCAGCAGCCTCGGGCGGGGAGTTTACAATGAGCAGTTCTTC; CDR3 protein: CASSLGRGVYNEQFF
D gene: TRBD2; CDR3 length: 15; J gene: TRBJ2-7; V gene: TRBV4-1; clone size: many; CDR3 DNA: TGCGCCAGCAGCCTACTAGCGGGATCATCCTACGAGCAGTACTTC; CDR3 protein: CASSLLAGSSYEQYF
D gene: .; CDR3 length: 13; J gene: TRBJ1-1; V gene: TRBV5-6; clone size: few; CDR3 DNA: TGTGCCAGCAGCCCGTGGAGTGACACTGAAGCTTTCTTT; CDR3 protein: CASSPWSDTEAFF
D gene: .; CDR3 length: 16; J gene: TRBJ1-1; V gene: TRBV7-8; clone size: many; CDR3 DNA: TGTGCCAGCAGCTTAGGTCGCAGGCGGTTGGACACTGAAGCTTTCTTT; CDR3 protein: CASSLGRRRLDTEAFF
D gene: .; CDR3 length: 14; J gene: TRBJ1-6; V gene: TRBV10-3; clone size: many; CDR3 DNA: TGTGCCATCAGTGACACGTCGGAAGGGTCACCCCTCCACTTT; CDR3 protein: CAISDTSEGSPLHF
D gene: .; CDR3 length: 13; J gene: TRBJ2-1; V gene: TRBV20-1; clone size: .; CDR3 DNA: TGCAGTGCTAACAAGCCGGCGAGTCCTGAGCAGTTCTTC; CDR3 protein: CSANKPASPEQFF
D gene: .; CDR3 length: 14; J gene: TRBJ2-5; V gene: TRBV29-1; clone size: many; CDR3 DNA: TGCAGCGTTGTTGGGGGGCGTCCCAGGGAGACCCAGTACTTC; CDR3 protein: CSVVGGRPRETQYF
D gene: .; CDR3 length: 17; J gene: TRBJ1-5; V gene: TRBV25-1; clone size: many; CDR3 DNA: TGTGCCAGCAGTGAATGGGGCGGAACTGGGAGCAATCAGCCCCAGCATTTT; CDR3 protein: CASSEWGGTGSNQPQHF
D gene: .; CDR3 length: 14; J gene: TRBJ2-2; V gene: TRBV7-9; clone size: many; CDR3 DNA: TGTGCCAGCAGCAGGGGACAGAACACCGGGGAGCTGTTTTTT; CDR3 protein: CASSRGQNTGELFF
D gene: TRBD2; CDR3 length: 13; J gene: TRBJ2-3; V gene: TRBV20-1; clone size: many; CDR3 DNA: TGCAGTGCTATCGCGGGAGGGCGGTATACGCAGTATTTT; CDR3 protein: CSAIAGGRYTQYF
D gene: .; CDR3 length: 14; J gene: TRBJ2-1; V gene: TRBV11-3; clone size: .; CDR3 DNA: TGTGCCAGCAGCACGGGACCAGCCGCCAATGAGCAGTTCTTC; CDR3 protein: CASSTGPAANEQFF
D gene: TRBD1; CDR3 length: 17; J gene: TRBJ1-1; V gene: TRBV7-9; clone size: many; CDR3 DNA: TGTGCCAGCAGCCCCCTCAGGGGGCGCGAAAGGGACACTGAAGCTTTCTTT; CDR3 protein: CASSPLRGRERDTEAFF
D gene: .; CDR3 length: 9; J gene: TRBJ1-2; V gene: TRBV29-1; clone size: few; CDR3 DNA: TGCAGCGTTGTAAAGGGCTACACCTTC; CDR3 protein: CSVVKGYTF
D gene: .; CDR3 length: 14; J gene: TRBJ1-2; V gene: TRBV5-1; clone size: many; CDR3 DNA: TGCGCCAGCAGCTTGGACGGGACGAACTATGGCTACACCTTC; CDR3 protein: CASSLDGTNYGYTF
D gene: .; CDR3 length: 13; J gene: TRBJ2-3; V gene: TRBV7-6; clone size: many; CDR3 DNA: TGTGCCAGCAGGGGCTCTTCCACAGATACGCAGTATTTT; CDR3 protein: CASRGSSTDTQYF
D gene: TRBD1; CDR3 length: 18; J gene: TRBJ2-7; V gene: TRBV18; clone size: many; CDR3 DNA: TGTGCCAGCTCATTTCAGGGGGCTCCTTCCGGGAGTTCCTACGAGCAGTACTTC; CDR3 protein: CASSFQGAPSGSSYEQYF
D gene: .; CDR3 length: 18; J gene: TRBJ1-6; V gene: TRBV27; clone size: .; CDR3 DNA: TGTGCCAGCAGCCAGGTCGCGGGGGCGCGGACCTATAATTCACCCCTCCACTTT; CDR3 protein: CASSQVAGARTYNSPLHF
D gene: TRBD2; CDR3 length: 15; J gene: TRBJ2-2; V gene: TRBV7-7; clone size: few; CDR3 DNA: TGTGCCAGCAGCACCGGACTAGCGGGAACCGGGGAGCTGTTTTTT; CDR3 protein: CASSTGLAGTGELFF
D gene: .; CDR3 length: 17; J gene: TRBJ2-7; V gene: TRBV9; clone size: few; CDR3 DNA: TGTGCCAGCAGCGTAGCCGACGGTCTGGGTAGCTCCTACGAGCAGTACTTC; CDR3 protein: CASSVADGLGSSYEQYF
D gene: TRBD2; CDR3 length: 19; J gene: TRBJ2-2; V gene: TRBV13; clone size: many; CDR3 DNA: TGTGCCAGCAGCCCGCCGACCCGGAGAAGCGGGGGTAACACCGGGGAGCTGTTTTTT; CDR3 protein: CASSPPTRRSGGNTGELFF
D gene: TRBD1; CDR3 length: 13; J gene: TRBJ2-7; V gene: TRBV24-1; clone size: many; CDR3 DNA: TGTGCCACCAGCTCCTCAGGGGGATACGAGCAGTACTTC; CDR3 protein: CATSSSGGYEQYF
D gene: TRBD2; CDR3 length: 16; J gene: TRBJ2-1; V gene: TRBV7-9; clone size: many; CDR3 DNA: TGTGCCAGCAGCTCGCGCTCTAGCGGGGCCTACAATGAGCAGTTCTTC; CDR3 protein: CASSSRSSGAYNEQFF
D gene: TRBD1; CDR3 length: 13; J gene: TRBJ1-1; V gene: TRBV18; clone size: many; CDR3 DNA: TGTGCCACCCGGGGACAGTTGAACACTGAAGCTTTCTTT; CDR3 protein: CATRGQLNTEAFF
D gene: .; CDR3 length: 13; J gene: TRBJ2-2; V gene: TRBV5-6; clone size: .; CDR3 DNA: TGTGCCAGCAGCAAAGTGGGCACCGGGGAGCTGTTTTTT; CDR3 protein: CASSKVGTGELFF
D gene: TRBD1; CDR3 length: 15; J gene: TRBJ1-6; V gene: TRBV7-3; clone size: .; CDR3 DNA: TGTGCCAGCAGCTCTTCCGGGACAGGGAATTCACCCCTCCACTTT; CDR3 protein: CASSSSGTGNSPLHF
D gene: .; CDR3 length: 12; J gene: TRBJ2-1; V gene: TRBV12-3/TRBV12-4; clone size: .; CDR3 DNA: TGTGCCAGCAGTTTATTAATCAATGAGCAGTTCTTC; CDR3 protein: CASSLLINEQFF
D gene: TRBD2; CDR3 length: 15; J gene: TRBJ2-5; V gene: TRBV12-3/TRBV12-4; clone size: few; CDR3 DNA: TGTGCCAGCAGGGGGACTAGCGGGAGGCAAGAGACCCAGTACTTC; CDR3 protein: CASRGTSGRQETQYF
D gene: TRBD2; CDR3 length: 16; J gene: TRBJ2-1; V gene: TRBV6-2/TRBV6-3; clone size: many; CDR3 DNA: TGTGCCAGCAGGCCCGGGACTAGCGGGAGTTACAATGAGCAGTTCTTC; CDR3 protein: CASRPGTSGSYNEQFF
D gene: .; CDR3 length: 14; J gene: TRBJ2-7; V gene: TRBV2; clone size: .; CDR3 DNA: TGTGCCAGCATCTTGGACTTTAGCTCCTACGAGCAGTACTTC; CDR3 protein: CASILDFSSYEQYF
D gene: .; CDR3 length: 13; J gene: TRBJ2-2; V gene: TRBV2; clone size: few; CDR3 DNA: TGTGCCAGCCACTTGTTCGCCGGCGGGGAGCTGTTTTTT; CDR3 protein: CASHLFAGGELFF
D gene: TRBD1; CDR3 length: 14; J gene: TRBJ2-2; V gene: TRBV6-2/TRBV6-3; clone size: few; CDR3 DNA: TGTGCCAGCAGGCAGGGGGCGAACACCGGGGAGCTGTTTTTT; CDR3 protein: CASRQGANTGELFF
D gene: .; CDR3 length: 11; J gene: TRBJ2-5; V gene: TRBV29-1; clone size: few; CDR3 DNA: TGCAGCGCCGACCAGGGGGAGACCCAGTACTTC; CDR3 protein: CSADQGETQYF
D gene: TRBD1; CDR3 length: 12; J gene: TRBJ1-2; V gene: TRBV2; clone size: few; CDR3 DNA: TGTGCCAGCAAACAGGGGGCGTATGGCTACACCTTC; CDR3 protein: CASKQGAYGYTF
D gene: TRBD2; CDR3 length: 14; J gene: TRBJ2-7; V gene: TRBV19; clone size: many; CDR3 DNA: TGTGCCAGTAGGACTAGCGGAAATACCTACGAGCAGTACTTC; CDR3 protein: CASRTSGNTYEQYF
D gene: .; CDR3 length: 15; J gene: TRBJ2-3; V gene: TRBV5-1; clone size: many; CDR3 DNA: TGCGCCAGCAGCTTGGGGGGGATCCGCACAGATACGCAGTATTTT; CDR3 protein: CASSLGGIRTDTQYF
D gene: TRBD1; CDR3 length: 16; J gene: TRBJ1-5; V gene: TRBV30; clone size: .; CDR3 DNA: TGTGCCTGGAGCGCCATCGGGACAGGGGGCCTTCAGCCCCAGCATTTT; CDR3 protein: CAWSAIGTGGLQPQHF
D gene: .; CDR3 length: 12; J gene: TRBJ2-1; V gene: TRBV10-1; clone size: many; CDR3 DNA: TGCGCCAGCAGTGAGGGACCTCGGGTGGCGTTCTTC; CDR3 protein: CASSEGPRVAFF
D gene: .; CDR3 length: 14; J gene: TRBJ2-5; V gene: TRBV11-2; clone size: few; CDR3 DNA: TGTGCCAGCAGCTATACAGATTACCAAGAGACCCAGTACTTC; CDR3 protein: CASSYTDYQETQYF
D gene: .; CDR3 length: 13; J gene: TRBJ2-7; V gene: TRBV7-9; clone size: .; CDR3 DNA: TGTGCCAGCAGCTTGAGCGTTTCCTACGAGCAGTACTTC; CDR3 protein: CASSLSVSYEQYF
D gene: .; CDR3 length: 12; J gene: TRBJ2-7; V gene: TRBV6-1; clone size: many; CDR3 DNA: TGTGCCAGCATTCAGTCCCGCTACGAGCAGTACTTC; CDR3 protein: CASIQSRYEQYF